Shown below are 17 T cell receptor beta chains from a single sample sequenced in a study of breast tumors, draining lymph nodes, adjacent tissues. Axillary draining lymph nodes of breast cancer patients supplied the node samples. TCRdb analysed the multiplex PCR reads with MiXCR anew, one entry per CDR3 protein. The sample consists of about 140,000 distinct CDR3 sequences, under 25% of them appearing once. The specimen was axillary lymph node tissue. The origin of the receptors is a female donor with breast cancer. Some clones in this sample may be carry-over from other donors' samples.

This clonotype was recorded a few times. Being one base from a much bigger clone, this may be a read error. The V and J genes are TRBV24-1 and TRBJ2-1; 16 nucleotides match TRBD2. In germline, CDR1 is KGHDR, CDR2 SFDVKD. The CDR3 extends over 22 amino acids. V was pared by 1 base and J by 8 bases, with 19 bases of the junction left unmatched. CDR3 sequence reads: CATSDLSPGLAGGPRNCDEQFF. The CDR3 region has the DNA TGTGCCACCAGTGATTTATCTCCGGGACTAGCGGGAGGGCCCCGCAACTGCGATGAGCAGTTCTTC.

This clonotype occurred many times. The chain recombines TRBV6-5 with TRBJ2-3, with 16 bases aligning to TRBD2. Unmatched junction bases numbered 11, after V lost 0 bases and J lost 5 bases. Per the germline V gene, CDR1 is MNHEY and CDR2 is SVGAGI. The CDR3 consists of 20 residues. DNA for the CDR3: TGTGCCAGCAGTTACTCGAAGCCCGGGACTAGCGGGAGGGCCAGAGATACGCAGTATTTT. The encoded protein is CASSYSKPGTSGRARDTQYF.

This clonotype was counted ten times or more. The V call is TRBV27, the J call TRBJ2-3; D uncertain. The CDR3 runs to 10 residues. V gave up 7 bases and J gave up 2 bases, with 1 base separating them. The germline V gene has CDR1 MNHEY and CDR2 SMNVEV (reference sequence). The CDR3 DNA follows: TGTGCCAGCAACACAGATACGCAGTATTTT. Translating gives CASNTDTQYF.

Many counts were recorded for this clonotype. The rearrangement links TRBV5-1 to TRBJ2-3, with TRBD2 matching 10 bases. This CDR3 has 16 amino acids. Germline V lookup: CDR1 SGHRS, CDR2 YFSETQ. V lost 4 bases and J lost 1; bases outside the gene matches: 6. In DNA form, the CDR3 reads TGCGCCAGCAGCAAACTAGCGGGGACGGGCACAGATACGCAGTATTTT. Its translation: CASSKLAGTGTDTQYF.

This clonotype was recorded at least ten times. J is TRBJ1-4 and V is TRBV30; D may be TRBD1 (6 bases). Germline V lookup: CDR1 GTSNPN, CDR2 SVGIG (reference sequence). The CDR3 has 14 residues. V lost 1 base, J lost 7 bases, and 13 bases lay in between. The CDR3 reads CAWSGKQGLEKLFF. Written as DNA, the CDR3 is TGTGCCTGGAGTGGTAAACAGGGCCTTGAAAAACTGTTTTTT.

This clonotype was picked up many times. V and J are TRBV11-1 and TRBJ2-5; D is unclear. The CDR3 extends over 13 amino acids. CDR1 is SGHAT and CDR2 is FQDESV in the germline V gene (reference sequence). Trimming removed 3 bases at V and 1 base at J, with 6 bases between. DNA for the CDR3: TGTGCCAGCAGCTTCGGCTTCCAAGAGACCCAGTACTTC. Translation gives CASSFGFQETQYF.

This clonotype occurred many times. The V gene is TRBV7-2, the J gene TRBJ2-2; weak D call: TRBD2 (6 bases). Per germline, CDR1 SGHTA and CDR2 FQGNSA. This CDR3 comprises 13 residues. V was pared by 1 base and J by 8 bases, with 8 bases between. This chain's CDR3 is CASSLEGTGELFF. In DNA, the CDR3 is TGTGCCAGCAGCTTAGAGGGGACTGGGGAGCTGTTTTTT.

The chain joins TRBV2 to TRBJ1-1, with D unclear. The CDR3 is 13 amino acids. Trimming removed 2 bases at V and 1 base at J, with 5 bases between. Per the germline V gene, CDR1 is SNHLY and CDR2 is FYNNEI. The DNA of the CDR3 is TGTGCCAGCAGTGAACCCCAGAACACTGAAGCTTTCTTT. This translates into CASSEPQNTEAFF.

This clonotype showed up many times. The rearrangement uses TRBV6-4 and TRBJ2-1; 12 bases map to TRBD2. Germline V gene data show CDR1 as MRHNA and CDR2 as SNTAGT. The CDR3 sequence is 17 residues long. After removal of 4 bases from V and 5 bases from J, the junction contained 9 bases not matched to a gene. The CDR3 region is CASSAGALAGGNNEQFF. The CDR3 coding sequence is TGTGCCAGCAGTGCGGGAGCACTAGCGGGAGGAAACAATGAGCAGTTCTTC.

This rearrangement joins TRBV28 to TRBJ2-7, with 7 bases fitting TRBD1. V was pared by 7 bases and J by 3 bases, with 12 bases of the junction left unmatched. This CDR3 contains 15 residues. CDR1 MDHEN and CDR2 SYDVKM come from the germline V gene. CDR3 DNA: TGTGCCAGCACCCAACAGGGGTTTTCGGTCTACGAGCAGTACTTC. This codes for CASTQQGFSVYEQYF. Full variable domain (missing parts from reference TRBV28 and TRBJ2-7): DVKVTQSSRYLVKRTGEKVFLECVQDMDHENMFWYRQDPGLGLRLIYFSYDVKMKEKGDIPEGYSVSREKKERFSLILESASTNQTSMYLCASTQQGFSVYEQYFGPGTRLTVT.

The V call is TRBV11-3, the J call TRBJ2-2; D unresolved. V dropped 5 bases and J dropped 3 bases, with 13 bases sitting between them. Looked up from germline, CDR1 is SGHNT and CDR2 is YENEEA. This CDR3 has 15 amino acids. The CDR3 coding sequence is TGTGCCAGCAGCGCCACTCGATTTGACACCGGGGAGCTGTTTTTT. Its protein product is CASSATRFDTGELFF.

To note about this clonotype: Just one base apart from a much larger clone, this may be a read error. CDR3 coding DNA: TGTGCCAGCAAAGGGACCACCTACGAGCAGTACTTC. As protein: CASKGTTYEQYF. The J gene is TRBJ2-7, the V gene TRBV6-2 or TRBV6-3; D assignment may be TRBD1 or TRBD2 (5 bases each). The V gene's germline CDR1 is MNHEY and CDR2 SVGEGT. This CDR3 spans 12 amino acids. Trimming cost V 7 bases and J 2 bases, with 9 bases left between them.

This clonotype has only a few counts. It may be a read error: a sequence one base away is much more abundant. Here the CDR3 reads CASSSTGRASYNEQSF. CDR3 sequence (DNA): TGTGCCAGCAGTAGTACCGGGAGGGCCTCCTACAATGAGCAGTCCTTC. The chain combines TRBV6-6 with TRBJ2-1; 8 positions match TRBD2. The CDR3 consists of 16 residues. Germline V CDR1 and CDR2: MNHNY, SVGAGI (reference sequence).

In this sample, this clonotype turned up many times. CDR3 coding DNA: TGTGCCAGCAGCGTGGGACTAGCGCCAGTAGGGGCCTCCTACAATGAGCAGTTCTTC. The encoded protein is CASSVGLAPVGASYNEQFF. The rearrangement joins TRBV7-2 to TRBJ2-1; 10 positions match TRBD2. This CDR3 contains 19 residues. Unmatched junction bases numbered 13, after V lost 5 bases and J lost 0 bases. CDR1 SGHTA and CDR2 FQGNSA come from the germline V gene.

This clonotype occurred many times. This chain links TRBV6-2 or TRBV6-3 with TRBJ2-1; TRBD1 aligns across 7 bases. The CDR3 contains 15 residues. After removal of 3 bases from V and 0 bases from J, the junction contained 2 bases not matched to a gene. Germline-derived CDR1 and CDR2 are MNHEY and SVGEGT. The CDR3 sequence: CASSYWDSSYNEQFF. CDR3 nucleotides: TGTGCCAGCAGTTATTGGGACAGCTCCTACAATGAGCAGTTCTTC.

Turning to this clonotype: A clone one base away is much larger, so this may be a read error. This likely comes from a read error, as the CDR3 has no conserved phenylalanine or tryptophan at its end. This chain links TRBV19 with TRBJ2-7; 11 bases map to TRBD2. This CDR3 is built from 13 residues. V was pared by 6 bases and J by 7 bases, with 5 bases of the junction left unmatched. Germline CDR1 LNHDA, CDR2 SQIVND (reference sequence). The CDR3, as DNA: TGTGCCAGTAGGGCTAGCGGGAGGAGGGAGCAGTACCTC. Translation gives CASRASGRREQYL.

This clonotype has at least ten counts. V gene TRBV5-1 combines with J gene TRBJ2-7; D gene ambiguous. V lost 0 bases and J 2 bases, leaving 3 bases between the germline ends. The CDR3 has 12 residues. CDR1 and CDR2 from the germline V gene are SGHRS and YFSETQ. The CDR3 DNA reads as TGCGCCAGCAGCTTGGGCGCCTACGAGCAGTACTTC. Encoded protein: CASSLGAYEQYF.